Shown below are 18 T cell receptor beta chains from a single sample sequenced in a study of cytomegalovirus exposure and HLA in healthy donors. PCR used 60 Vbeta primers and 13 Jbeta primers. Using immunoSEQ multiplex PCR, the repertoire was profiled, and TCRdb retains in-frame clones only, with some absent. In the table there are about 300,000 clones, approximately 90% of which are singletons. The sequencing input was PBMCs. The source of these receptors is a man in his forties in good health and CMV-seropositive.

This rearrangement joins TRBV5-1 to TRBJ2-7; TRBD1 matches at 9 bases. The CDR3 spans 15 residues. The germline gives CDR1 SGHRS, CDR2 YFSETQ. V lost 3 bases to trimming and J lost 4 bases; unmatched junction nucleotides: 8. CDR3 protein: CASSSSPGQGYEQYF. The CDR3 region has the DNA TGCGCCAGCAGCTCCAGTCCGGGACAGGGTTACGAGCAGTACTTC.

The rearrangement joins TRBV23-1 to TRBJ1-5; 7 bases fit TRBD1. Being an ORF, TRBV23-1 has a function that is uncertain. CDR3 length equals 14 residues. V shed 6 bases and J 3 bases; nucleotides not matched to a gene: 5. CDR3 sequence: CASREGQVNQPQHF. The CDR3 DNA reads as TGCGCCAGCAGGGAAGGACAGGTCAATCAGCCCCAGCATTTT.

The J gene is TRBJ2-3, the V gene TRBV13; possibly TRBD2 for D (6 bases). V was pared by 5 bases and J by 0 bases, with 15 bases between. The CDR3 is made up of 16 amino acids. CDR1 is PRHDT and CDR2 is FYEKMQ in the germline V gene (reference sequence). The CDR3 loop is CASSARTGVSTDTQYF. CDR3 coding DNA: TGTGCCAGCAGCGCCCGGACGGGGGTTAGCACAGATACGCAGTATTTT.

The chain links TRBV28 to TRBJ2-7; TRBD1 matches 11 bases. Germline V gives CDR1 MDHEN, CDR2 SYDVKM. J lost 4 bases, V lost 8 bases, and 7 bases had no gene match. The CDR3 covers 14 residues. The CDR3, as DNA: TGTGCCAGCTTCAGGGGACAGGGGGGGTACGAGCAGTACTTC. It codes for CASFRGQGGYEQYF.

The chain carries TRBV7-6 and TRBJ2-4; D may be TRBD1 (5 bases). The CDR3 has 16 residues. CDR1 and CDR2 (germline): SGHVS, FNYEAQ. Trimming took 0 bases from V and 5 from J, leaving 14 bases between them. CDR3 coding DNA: TGTGCCAGCAGCTTAGCGGGTGAAGGGGTTGAAAACATTCAGTACTTC. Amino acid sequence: CASSLAGEGVENIQYF.

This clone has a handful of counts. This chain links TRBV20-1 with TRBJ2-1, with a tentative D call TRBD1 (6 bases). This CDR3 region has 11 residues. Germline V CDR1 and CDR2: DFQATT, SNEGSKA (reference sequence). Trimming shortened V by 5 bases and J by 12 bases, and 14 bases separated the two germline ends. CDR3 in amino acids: CSAGVGGRQFF. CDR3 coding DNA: TGCAGTGCTGGGGTAGGGGGTAGGCAGTTCTTC.

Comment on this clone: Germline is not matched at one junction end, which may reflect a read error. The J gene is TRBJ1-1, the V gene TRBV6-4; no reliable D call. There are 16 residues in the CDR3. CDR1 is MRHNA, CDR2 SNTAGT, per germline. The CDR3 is CASSVGPGPMNTEAFF. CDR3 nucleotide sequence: TGTGCCAGTAGTGTAGGTCCAGGCCCTATGAACACTGAAGCTTTCTTT.

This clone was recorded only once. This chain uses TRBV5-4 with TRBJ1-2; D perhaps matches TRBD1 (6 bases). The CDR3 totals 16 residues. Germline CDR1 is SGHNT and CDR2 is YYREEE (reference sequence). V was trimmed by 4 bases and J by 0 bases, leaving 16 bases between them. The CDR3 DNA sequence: TGTGCCAGCAGCCAAGATAGGACAGTCCCTAACTATGGCTACACCTTC. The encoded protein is CASSQDRTVPNYGYTF.

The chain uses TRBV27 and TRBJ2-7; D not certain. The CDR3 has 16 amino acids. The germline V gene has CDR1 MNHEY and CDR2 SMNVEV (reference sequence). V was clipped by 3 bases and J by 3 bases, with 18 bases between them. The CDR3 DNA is TGTGCCAGCAGTTTCGGCAGCCACACTATACTCTACGAGCAGTACTTC. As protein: CASSFGSHTILYEQYF.

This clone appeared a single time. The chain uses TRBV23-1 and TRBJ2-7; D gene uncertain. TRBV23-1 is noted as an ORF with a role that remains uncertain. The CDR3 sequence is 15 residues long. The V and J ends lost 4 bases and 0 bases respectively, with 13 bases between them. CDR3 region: CASSRRSSRSYEQYF. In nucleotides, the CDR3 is TGCGCCAGCAGTCGAAGATCATCGCGCTCCTACGAGCAGTACTTC.

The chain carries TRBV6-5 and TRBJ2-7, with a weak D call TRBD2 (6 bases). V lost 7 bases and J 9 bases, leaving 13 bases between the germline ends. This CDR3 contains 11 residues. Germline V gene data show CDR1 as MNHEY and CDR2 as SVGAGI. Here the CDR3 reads CASILGGVQYF. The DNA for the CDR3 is TGTGCCAGCATTCTGGGAGGAGTGCAGTACTTC.

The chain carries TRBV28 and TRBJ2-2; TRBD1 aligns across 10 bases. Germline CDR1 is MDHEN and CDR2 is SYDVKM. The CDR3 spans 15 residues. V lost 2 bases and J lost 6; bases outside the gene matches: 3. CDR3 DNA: TGTGCCAGCAGTTTACGGACAGGGGGTCCCGGGGAGCTGTTTTTT. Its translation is CASSLRTGGPGELFF.

The CDR3 region is CASSQEGWQGRYGYTF. In DNA form, the CDR3 reads TGCGCCAGCAGCCAAGAGGGGTGGCAGGGCCGTTATGGCTACACCTTC. The V call is TRBV4-1, the J call TRBJ1-2, with D maybe TRBD1 (5 bases). From germline, CDR1 is MGHRA and CDR2 YSYEKL. Trimming removed 0 bases at V and 5 bases at J, with 16 bases between. This CDR3 spans 16 amino acids.

CDR3 nucleotide sequence: TGTGCCAGCAGCGTAGAACTAGATGCCACAGATACGCAGTATTTT. It yields the protein CASSVELDATDTQYF. The chain recombines TRBV9 with TRBJ2-3, with a weak D call TRBD2 (5 bases). V lost 0 bases to trimming and J lost 2 bases, with 10 bases between them. The CDR3 contains 15 residues. Germline V gene lookup returns CDR1 SGDLS and CDR2 YYNGEE.

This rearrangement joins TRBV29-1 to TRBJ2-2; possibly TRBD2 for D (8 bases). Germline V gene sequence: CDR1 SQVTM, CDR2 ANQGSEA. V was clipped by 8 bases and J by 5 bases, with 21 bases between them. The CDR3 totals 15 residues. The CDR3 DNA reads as TGCAGCCTCCTCGGGGGGGCAGGGGGGACCGGGGAGCTGTTTTTT. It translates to CSLLGGAGGTGELFF.

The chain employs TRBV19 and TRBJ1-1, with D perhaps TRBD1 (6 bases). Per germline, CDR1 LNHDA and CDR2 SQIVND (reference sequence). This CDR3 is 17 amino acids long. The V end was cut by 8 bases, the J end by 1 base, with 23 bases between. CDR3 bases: TGTGCCAGTGGTAATACAGGGTCACCTGGAAGGAACACTGAAGCTTTCTTT. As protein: CASGNTGSPGRNTEAFF.

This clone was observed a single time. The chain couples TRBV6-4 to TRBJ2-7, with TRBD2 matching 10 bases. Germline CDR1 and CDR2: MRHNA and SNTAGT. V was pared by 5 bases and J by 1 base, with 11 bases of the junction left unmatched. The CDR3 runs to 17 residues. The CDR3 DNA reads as TGTGCCAGCAGTCGACTAGCGGGCGACACACATTCCTACGAGCAGTACTTC. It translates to CASSRLAGDTHSYEQYF.

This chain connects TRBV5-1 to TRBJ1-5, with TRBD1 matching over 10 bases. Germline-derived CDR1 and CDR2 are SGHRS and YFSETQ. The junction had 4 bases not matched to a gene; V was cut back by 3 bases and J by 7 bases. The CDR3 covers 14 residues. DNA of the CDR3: TGCGCCAGCAGCTCCGGGACAGGGGTCCAGCCCCAGCATTTT. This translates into CASSSGTGVQPQHF.